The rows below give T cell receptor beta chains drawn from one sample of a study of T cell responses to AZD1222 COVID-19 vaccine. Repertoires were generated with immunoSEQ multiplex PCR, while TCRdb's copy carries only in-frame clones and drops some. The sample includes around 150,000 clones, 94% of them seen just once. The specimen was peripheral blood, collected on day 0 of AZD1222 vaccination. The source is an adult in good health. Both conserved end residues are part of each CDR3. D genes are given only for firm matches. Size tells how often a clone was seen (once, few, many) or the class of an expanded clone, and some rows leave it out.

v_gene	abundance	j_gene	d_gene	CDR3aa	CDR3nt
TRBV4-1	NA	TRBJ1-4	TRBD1	CASSQASRWTGIEEKLFF	TGCGCCAGCAGCCAAGCGAGCCGCTGGACAGGGATAGAAGAAAAACTGTTTTTT
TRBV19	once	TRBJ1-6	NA	CASRAPDRGNSPLHF	TGTGCCAGTAGGGCGCCGGACAGAGGTAATTCACCCCTCCACTTT
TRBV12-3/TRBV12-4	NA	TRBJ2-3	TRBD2	CASRRTSWDTQYF	TGTGCCAGCAGAAGGACTAGCTGGGATACGCAGTATTTT
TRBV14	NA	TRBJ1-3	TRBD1	CASSQIWGQALGNNTIYF	TGTGCCAGCAGCCAAATATGGGGACAGGCGTTGGGAAACAACACCATATATTTT
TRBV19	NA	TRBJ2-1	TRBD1	CASSPTGGNEQFF	TGTGCCAGTAGCCCGACAGGGGGCAATGAGCAGTTCTTC
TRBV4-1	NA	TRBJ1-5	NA	CASSLGADQPQHF	TGCGCCAGCAGCCTAGGGGCCGATCAGCCCCAGCATTTT
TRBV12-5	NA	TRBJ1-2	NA	CASGLVLSGMNYGYTF	TGTGCTAGTGGTTTGGTACTGAGCGGAATGAACTATGGCTACACCTTC
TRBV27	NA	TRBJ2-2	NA	CASSFSNTGELFF	TGTGCCAGCAGTTTTTCGAACACCGGGGAGCTGTTTTTT
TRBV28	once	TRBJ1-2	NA	CASSLLPTGSKLYYGYTF	TGTGCCAGCAGTTTACTTCCTACAGGGAGTAAGCTCTACTATGGCTACACCTTC
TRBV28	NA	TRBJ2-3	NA	CASSLWEPGESTDTQYF	TGTGCCAGCAGTTTATGGGAGCCAGGGGAAAGCACAGATACGCAGTATTTT
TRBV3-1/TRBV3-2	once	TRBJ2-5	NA	CASRVGETQYF	TGTGCCAGCAGGGTGGGGGAGACCCAGTACTTC
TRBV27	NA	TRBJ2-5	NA	CASSPGTFGAQYF	TGTGCCAGCAGTCCAGGGACATTTGGGGCCCAGTACTTC
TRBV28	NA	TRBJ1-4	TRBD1	CATLTGGRTNEKLFF	TGTGCCACCCTGACAGGGGGCCGAACTAATGAAAAACTGTTTTTT
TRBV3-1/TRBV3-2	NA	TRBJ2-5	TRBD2	CASSQAGTSFETQYF	TGTGCCAGCAGCCAAGCCGGGACTAGCTTTGAGACCCAGTACTTC
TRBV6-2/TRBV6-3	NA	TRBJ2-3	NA	CASSYLLDTQYF	TGTGCCAGCAGTTACCTACTGGATACGCAGTATTTT
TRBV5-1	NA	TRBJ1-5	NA	CASSLSSGSDQPQHF	TGCGCCAGCAGCTTGAGTTCGGGTAGTGATCAGCCCCAGCATTTT
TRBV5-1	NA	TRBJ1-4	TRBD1	CASSTGENEKLFF	TGCGCCAGCAGCACAGGGGAGAACGAAAAACTGTTTTTT
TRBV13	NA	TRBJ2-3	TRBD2	CASSFGLAGVGDTQYF	TGTGCCAGCAGCTTCGGACTAGCGGGAGTGGGAGATACGCAGTATTTT
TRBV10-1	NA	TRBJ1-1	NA	CASSDHTTGSEAFF	TGCGCCAGCAGTGACCACACGACTGGCAGTGAAGCTTTCTTT
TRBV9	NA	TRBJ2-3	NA	CASSVARDRDTQYF	TGTGCCAGCAGCGTAGCCAGGGATCGAGATACGCAGTATTTT
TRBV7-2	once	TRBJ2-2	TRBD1	CASSYGQGNGELFF	TGTGCCAGCAGCTACGGACAGGGAAACGGGGAGCTGTTTTTT
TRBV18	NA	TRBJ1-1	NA	CASSLMEAGAETEAFF	TGTGCCAGCTCACTGATGGAGGCGGGGGCGGAGACTGAAGCTTTCTTT
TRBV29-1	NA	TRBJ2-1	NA	CSADSIAVNYNEQFF	TGCAGCGCCGATTCCATAGCGGTAAACTACAATGAGCAGTTCTTC
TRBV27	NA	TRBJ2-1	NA	CASSPRTLTMYNEQFF	TGTGCCAGCAGTCCGCGGACTTTAACGATGTACAATGAGCAGTTCTTC
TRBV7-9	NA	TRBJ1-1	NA	CASRPTDLGAFF	TGTGCCAGCAGACCCACCGACCTAGGAGCTTTCTTT
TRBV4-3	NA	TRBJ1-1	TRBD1	CASSQQDRAEAFF	TGCGCCAGCAGCCAGCAGGACAGGGCGGAAGCTTTCTTT
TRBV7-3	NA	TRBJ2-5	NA	CASSLMGGGEETQYF	TGTGCCAGCAGCTTAATGGGAGGGGGCGAAGAGACCCAGTACTTC
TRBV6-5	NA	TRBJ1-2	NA	CASSNSGNYGYTF	TGTGCCAGCAGTAACAGCGGGAACTATGGCTACACCTTC
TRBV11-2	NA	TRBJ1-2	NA	CASSSYGGELGYGYTF	TGTGCCAGCAGCTCTTATGGCGGGGAACTCGGCTATGGCTACACCTTC
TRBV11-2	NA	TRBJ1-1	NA	CASSLVGGVEAFF	TGTGCCAGCAGCTTAGTTGGCGGGGTGGAAGCTTTCTTT
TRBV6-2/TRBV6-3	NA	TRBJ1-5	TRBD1	CASSSAPGGDRNQPQHF	TGTGCCAGCAGTTCCGCCCCAGGGGGTGATCGCAATCAGCCCCAGCATTTT
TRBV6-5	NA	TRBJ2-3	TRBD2	CASQERGPFDTQYF	TGTGCCAGCCAGGAGCGGGGACCCTTTGATACGCAGTATTTT
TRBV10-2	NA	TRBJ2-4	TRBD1	CASRLDRAHIQYF	TGCGCCAGCAGGCTTGACAGGGCCCACATTCAGTACTTC
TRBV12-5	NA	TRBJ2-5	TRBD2	CASGLAGGGETQYF	TGTGCTAGTGGTTTGGCGGGAGGAGGGGAGACCCAGTACTTC
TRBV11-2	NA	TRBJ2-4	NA	CASSSRRLLPEGHIQYF	TGTGCCAGCAGCTCCAGACGACTCCTCCCTGAGGGGCACATTCAGTACTTC
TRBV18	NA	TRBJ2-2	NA	CASSPRDFGELFF	TGTGCCAGCTCACCAAGGGATTTCGGGGAGCTGTTTTTT
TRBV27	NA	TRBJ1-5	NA	CASSRQVRQPQHF	TGTGCCAGCAGTCGACAGGTCCGGCAGCCCCAGCATTTT
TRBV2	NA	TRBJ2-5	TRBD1	CASRGTGQETQYF	TGTGCCAGCCGCGGGACAGGGCAAGAGACCCAGTACTTC
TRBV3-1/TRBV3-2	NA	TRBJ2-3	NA	CASSQGGADTQYF	TGTGCCAGCAGCCAAGGTGGAGCAGATACGCAGTATTTT
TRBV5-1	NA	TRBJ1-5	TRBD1	CASSWTGAQPQHF	TGCGCCAGCAGTTGGACAGGGGCCCAGCCCCAGCATTTT
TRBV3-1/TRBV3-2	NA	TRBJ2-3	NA	CASSLTPTGTDTQYF	TGTGCCAGCAGCCTTACACCTACCGGCACAGATACGCAGTATTTT
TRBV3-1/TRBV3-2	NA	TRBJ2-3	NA	CASSEGPDTQYF	TGTGCCAGCAGCGAGGGGCCAGATACGCAGTATTTT
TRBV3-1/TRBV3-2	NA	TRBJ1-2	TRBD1	CASSLPGQGDYGYTF	TGTGCCAGCAGCCTGCCGGGACAGGGAGACTATGGCTACACCTTC
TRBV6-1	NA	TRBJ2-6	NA	CASSVTLGASSGANVLTF	TGTGCCAGCAGTGTGACCCTGGGGGCCAGCTCTGGGGCCAACGTCCTGACTTTC
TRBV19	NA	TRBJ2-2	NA	CASSRGTVNAGELFF	TGTGCCAGTAGTCGCGGGACAGTGAACGCCGGGGAGCTGTTTTTT
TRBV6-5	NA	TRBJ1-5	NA	CASSYSGARQPQHF	TGTGCCAGCAGTTACTCAGGGGCGCGACAGCCCCAGCATTTT
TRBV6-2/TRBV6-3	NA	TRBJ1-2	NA	CASSDLPNGYTF	TGTGCCAGCAGCGACCTCCCTAATGGCTACACCTTC
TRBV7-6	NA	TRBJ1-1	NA	CASSHGTLGQSYNTEAFF	TGTGCCAGCAGCCACGGTACTTTAGGCCAGTCATACAACACTGAAGCTTTCTTT
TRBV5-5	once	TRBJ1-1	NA	CASSDAVPRTMNTEAFF	TGTGCCAGCAGCGACGCGGTGCCAAGAACCATGAACACTGAAGCTTTCTTT
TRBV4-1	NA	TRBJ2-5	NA	CASSQDISQETQYF	TGCGCCAGCAGCCAAGATATCTCTCAAGAGACCCAGTACTTC
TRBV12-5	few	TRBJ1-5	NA	CASGPNQPQHF	TGTGCTAGTGGCCCCAATCAGCCCCAGCATTTT
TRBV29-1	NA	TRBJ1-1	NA	CSALGGTEAFF	TGCAGCGCCCTAGGAGGGACTGAAGCTTTCTTT